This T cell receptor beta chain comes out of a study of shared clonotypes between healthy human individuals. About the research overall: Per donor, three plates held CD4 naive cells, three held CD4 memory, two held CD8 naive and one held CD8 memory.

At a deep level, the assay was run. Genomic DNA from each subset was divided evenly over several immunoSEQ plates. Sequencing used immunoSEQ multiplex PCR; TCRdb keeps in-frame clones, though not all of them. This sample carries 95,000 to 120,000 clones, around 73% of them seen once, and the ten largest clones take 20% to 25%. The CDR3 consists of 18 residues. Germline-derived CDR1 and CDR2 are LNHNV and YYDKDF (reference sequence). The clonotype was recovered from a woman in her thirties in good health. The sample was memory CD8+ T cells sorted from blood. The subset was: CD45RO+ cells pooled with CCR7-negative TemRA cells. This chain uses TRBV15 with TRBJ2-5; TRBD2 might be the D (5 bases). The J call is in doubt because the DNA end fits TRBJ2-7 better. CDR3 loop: CATSRESVGDEQPYEQYF. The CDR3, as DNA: TGTGCCACCAGCAGAGAGTCTGTGGGAGATGAACAGCCCTACGAGCAGTACTTC.